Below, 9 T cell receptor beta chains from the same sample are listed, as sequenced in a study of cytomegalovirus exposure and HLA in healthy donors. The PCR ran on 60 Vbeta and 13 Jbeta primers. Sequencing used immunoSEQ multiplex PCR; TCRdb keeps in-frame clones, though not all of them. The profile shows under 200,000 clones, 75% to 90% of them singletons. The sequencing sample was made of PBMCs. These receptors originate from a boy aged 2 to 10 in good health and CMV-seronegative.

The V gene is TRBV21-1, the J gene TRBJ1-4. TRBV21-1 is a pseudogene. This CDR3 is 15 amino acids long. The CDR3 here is CASVTVWISNEKLFF. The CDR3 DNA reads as TGTGCCAGTGTGACTGTGTGGATCTCTAATGAAAAACTGTTTTTT.

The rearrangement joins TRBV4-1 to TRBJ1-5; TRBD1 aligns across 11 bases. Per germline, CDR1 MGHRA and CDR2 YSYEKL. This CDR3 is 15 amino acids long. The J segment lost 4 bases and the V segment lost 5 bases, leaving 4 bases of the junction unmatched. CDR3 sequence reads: CASSFRDRGNQPQHF. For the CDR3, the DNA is TGCGCCAGCAGCTTCCGGGACAGGGGGAATCAGCCCCAGCATTTT.

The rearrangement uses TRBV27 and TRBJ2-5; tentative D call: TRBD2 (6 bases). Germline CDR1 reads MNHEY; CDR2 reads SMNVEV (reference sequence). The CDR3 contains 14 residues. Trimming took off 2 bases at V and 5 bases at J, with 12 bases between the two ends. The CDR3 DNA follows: TGTGCCAGCAGTTTAAGAGGCGGGGTTGAGACCCAGTACTTC. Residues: CASSLRGGVETQYF.

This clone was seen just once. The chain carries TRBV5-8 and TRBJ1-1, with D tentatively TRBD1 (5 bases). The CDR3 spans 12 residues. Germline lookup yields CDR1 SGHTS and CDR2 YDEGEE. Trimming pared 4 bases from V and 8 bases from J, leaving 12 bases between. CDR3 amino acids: CASSLRVREAFF. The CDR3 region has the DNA TGTGCCAGCAGCCTCAGGGTGCGCGAAGCTTTCTTT.

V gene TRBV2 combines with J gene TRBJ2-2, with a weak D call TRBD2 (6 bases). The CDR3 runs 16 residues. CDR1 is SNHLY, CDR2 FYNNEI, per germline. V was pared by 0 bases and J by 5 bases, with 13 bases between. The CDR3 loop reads CASSEARGRFTGELFF. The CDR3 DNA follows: TGTGCCAGCAGTGAAGCAAGAGGGAGGTTTACCGGGGAGCTGTTTTTT. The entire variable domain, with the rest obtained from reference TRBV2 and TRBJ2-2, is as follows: EPEVTQTPSHQVTQMGQEVILRCVPISNHLYFYWYRQILGQKVEFLVSFYNNEISEKSEIFDDQFSVERPDGSNFTLKIRSTKLEDSAMYFCASSEARGRFTGELFFGEGSRLTVL.

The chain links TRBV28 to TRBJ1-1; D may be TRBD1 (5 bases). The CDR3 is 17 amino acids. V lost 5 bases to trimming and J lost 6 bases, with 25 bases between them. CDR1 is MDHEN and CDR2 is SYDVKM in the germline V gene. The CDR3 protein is CASSPVMGRQGMAEAFF. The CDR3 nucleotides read TGTGCCAGCAGTCCTGTAATGGGGCGGCAGGGAATGGCTGAAGCTTTCTTT.

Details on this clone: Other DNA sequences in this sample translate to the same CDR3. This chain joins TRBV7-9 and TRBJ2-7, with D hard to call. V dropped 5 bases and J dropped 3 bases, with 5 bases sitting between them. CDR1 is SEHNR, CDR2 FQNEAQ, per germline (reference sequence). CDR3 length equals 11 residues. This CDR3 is CASSPVYEQYF. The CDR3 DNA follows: TGTGCCAGCAGCCCCGTCTACGAGCAGTACTTC.

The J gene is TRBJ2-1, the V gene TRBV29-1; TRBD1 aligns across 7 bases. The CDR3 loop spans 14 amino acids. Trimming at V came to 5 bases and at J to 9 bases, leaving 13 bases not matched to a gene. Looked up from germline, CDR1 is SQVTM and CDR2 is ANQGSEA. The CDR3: CSVQTGIIVGEQFF. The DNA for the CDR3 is TGCAGCGTTCAGACAGGGATAATTGTCGGTGAGCAGTTCTTC.

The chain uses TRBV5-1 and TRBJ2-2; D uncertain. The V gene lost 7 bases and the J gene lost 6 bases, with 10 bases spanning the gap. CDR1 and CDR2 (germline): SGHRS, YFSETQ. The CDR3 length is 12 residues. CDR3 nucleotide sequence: TGCGCCAGCCAGGTTAGGCCCGGGGAGCTGTTTTTT. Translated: CASQVRPGELFF.